What follows describes a single T cell receptor (beta chain). Its antigen is as yet unknown. This record belongs to a study of cytomegalovirus exposure and HLA in healthy donors. V was clipped by 0 bases and J by 5 bases, with 12 bases between them. Germline V gene lookup returns CDR1 LGHNA and CDR2 YSLEER. This CDR3 spans 15 amino acids. PCR amplification relied on 60 Vbeta primers (plus 13 Jbeta primers). Assay: immunoSEQ multiplex PCR; the TCRdb copy retains only in-frame clones and omits some. The sample has approximately 97,000 clones, roughly four fifths seen once. The donors, nominally healthy at sampling, likely had unrecorded immune exposures. General study results and limits: Later, TCR association rates were found to vary by HLA locus, highest for DRB1 and lowest for HLA-C. The classifier, whose performance was assessed in both the original and validation cohorts, reportedly diagnosed cytomegalovirus status with high specificity and sensitivity.

Sequenced input: PBMCs. The clonotype comes from a male donor in good health and CMV-seropositive. This chain connects TRBV4-3 to TRBJ2-3, with a tentative D call TRBD2 (7 bases). The CDR3 DNA reads TGCGCCAGCAGCCAAGATGGGGGAGGGGGAGATACGCAGTATTTT. Its protein product is CASSQDGGGGDTQYF.